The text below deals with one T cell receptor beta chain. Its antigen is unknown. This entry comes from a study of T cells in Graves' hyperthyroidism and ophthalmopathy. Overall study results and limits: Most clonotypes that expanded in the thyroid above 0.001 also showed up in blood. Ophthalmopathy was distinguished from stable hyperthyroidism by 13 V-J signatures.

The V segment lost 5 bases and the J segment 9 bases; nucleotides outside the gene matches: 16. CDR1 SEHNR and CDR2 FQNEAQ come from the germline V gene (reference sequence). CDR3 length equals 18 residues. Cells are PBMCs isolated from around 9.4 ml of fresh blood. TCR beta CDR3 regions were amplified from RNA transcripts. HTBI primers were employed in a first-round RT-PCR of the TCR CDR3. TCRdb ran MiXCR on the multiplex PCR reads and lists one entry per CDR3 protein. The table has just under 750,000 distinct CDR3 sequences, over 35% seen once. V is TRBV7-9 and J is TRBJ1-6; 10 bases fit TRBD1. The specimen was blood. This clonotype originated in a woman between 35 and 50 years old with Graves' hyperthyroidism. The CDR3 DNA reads TGTGCCAGCAGCCCCACGGAGGACAGGGGGGGCTATGGTTCACCCCTCCACTTT. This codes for CASSPTEDRGGYGSPLHF.